One sample yielded the 15 T cell receptor beta chains listed below, sequenced in a study of regulatory T cells in long-lasting Graves disease. TCR beta libraries were built with iRepertoire HTBI primers and Arm-PCR of CDR3 regions. TCRdb reprocessed the multiplex PCR reads with MiXCR, giving one entry per CDR3 protein. The table has around 500,000 distinct CDR3 sequences, roughly 13% seen once. Time point here: newly diagnosed GD, antithyroid drugs for less than 3 months. Extracted RNA from PBMCs served as the source of the TCR library. Another study also made use of these data, one on T cells in Graves' hyperthyroidism and ophthalmopathy.

The sequences come from peripheral blood mononuclear cells (PBMCs), collected at new diagnosis, from a patient treated with antithyroid drugs. These TCRs come from a man under 40 with Graves disease.

Comments on this clonotype: A much larger clonotype is one base distant, so this may be a read error. The J gene is TRBJ2-5, the V gene TRBV6-2 or TRBV6-3; D is perhaps TRBD2 (7 bases). With 5 bases removed from V and 5 bases from J, the gap between germline ends came to 21 bases. The CDR3 consists of 16 residues. Germline CDR1 MNHEY, CDR2 SVGEGT. For the CDR3, the DNA is TGTGCCAGCAGTCGACCAGCGGGAAGGCAGGGGGAGACCCAGTACTTC. It yields the protein CASSRPAGRQGETQYF.

This clonotype was observed many times. In nucleotides, the CDR3 is TGTGCCAGCAGCTTCGCGGGAGCTAACCAAGAGACCCAGTACTTC. Amino acid sequence: CASSFAGANQETQYF. This sequence joins TRBV7-9 and TRBJ2-5, with 7 positions matching TRBD2. Germline V gives CDR1 SEHNR, CDR2 FQNEAQ (reference sequence). This CDR3 is 15 amino acids long. Trimming took 3 bases from V and 0 from J; bases not matched to a gene: 4.

This clonotype has ten or more counts. The rearrangement uses TRBV2 and TRBJ2-3, with TRBD2 matching 9 bases. In germline, CDR1 is SNHLY, CDR2 FYNNEI. Germline trimming cut 6 bases from V and 2 bases from J; bases unmatched to any gene: 9. This CDR3 comprises 16 residues. This chain's CDR3 is CASSPLAGESTDTQYF. CDR3 in DNA: TGTGCCAGCAGCCCTTTAGCGGGAGAGTCCACAGATACGCAGTATTTT.

This clonotype was found a few times. The chain carries TRBV5-1 and TRBJ2-3; 8 bases are a match to TRBD2. There are 16 residues in the CDR3. CDR1 is SGHRS, CDR2 YFSETQ, per germline. V shed 0 bases, J shed 3 bases, and the junction held 6 bases outside the gene matches. The CDR3 loop reads CASSLGAAGGTDTQYF. The CDR3 DNA sequence: TGCGCCAGCAGCTTGGGGGCCGCGGGAGGAACAGATACGCAGTATTTT.

The chain recombines TRBV20-1 with TRBJ1-2, with D possibly TRBD1 on 6 matching bases. The CDR3 covers 14 residues. Germline assignment: CDR1 DFQATT and CDR2 SNEGSKA (reference sequence). Trimming shortened V by 5 bases and J by 8 bases, and 21 bases separated the two germline ends. The CDR3 DNA follows: TGCAGTGCTGTTACTAACTCACAGGGAGACGGCTACACCTTC. Residues: CSAVTNSQGDGYTF.

At least ten counts were recorded for this clonotype. The J gene is TRBJ2-5, the V gene TRBV2, with TRBD1 matching over 7 bases. The germline gives CDR1 SNHLY, CDR2 FYNNEI. Losses at the gene ends were 4 bases for V and 0 bases for J; bases not matched to a gene: 8. The CDR3 has 16 residues. The DNA of the CDR3 is TGTGCCAGCAGTGGGGTCAGGGGGTCGTACCAAGAGACCCAGTACTTC. Translation gives CASSGVRGSYQETQYF.

Many counts were recorded for this clonotype. This chain uses TRBV2 with TRBJ1-5; D uncertain. V lost 3 bases to trimming and J lost 5 bases, with 11 bases between them. Germline loops: CDR1 SNHLY, CDR2 FYNNEI. The CDR3 contains 14 residues. CDR3 amino acids: CASSDLDDDQPQHF. CDR3 in DNA: TGTGCCAGCAGTGATTTGGATGATGATCAGCCCCAGCATTTT.

This clonotype was counted ten times or more. The chain links TRBV13 to TRBJ2-1, with 11 bases identical to TRBD2. Germline V gene sequence: CDR1 PRHDT, CDR2 FYEKMQ (reference sequence). This CDR3 is built from 16 residues. The V gene end was trimmed by 6 bases and the J gene end by 4 bases; junction bases not matched to a gene: 8. The CDR3 spells CASSQLGLADYNEQFF. Written as DNA, the CDR3 is TGTGCCAGCAGTCAACTGGGACTAGCGGATTACAATGAGCAGTTCTTC.

The gene calls are TRBV10-2 and TRBJ2-1, with TRBD2 matching over 10 bases. From germline, CDR1 is WSHSY and CDR2 SAAADI. The CDR3 covers 16 residues. The V gene end was trimmed by 5 bases and the J gene end by 8 bases; junction bases not matched to a gene: 12. In DNA form, the CDR3 reads TGCGCCAGCAGTTCCTTTCTAGCGGGAGTTAGCGATGAGCAGTTCTTC. The encoded protein is CASSSFLAGVSDEQFF.

At least ten counts were recorded for this clonotype. The rearrangement joins TRBV9 to TRBJ2-5; 9 bases are a match to TRBD2. This CDR3 contains 16 residues. The germline V gene has CDR1 SGDLS and CDR2 YYNGEE. V trimming: 4 bases; J trimming: 2 bases; junction bases outside the gene matches: 9. Here the CDR3 reads CASSPWASGVQETQYF. The CDR3, as DNA: TGTGCCAGCAGCCCTTGGGCTAGCGGGGTTCAAGAGACCCAGTACTTC.

The rearrangement links TRBV9 to TRBJ1-2; tentative D call: TRBD1 (5 bases). The CDR3 covers 12 residues. The germline gives CDR1 SGDLS, CDR2 YYNGEE. Trimming shortened V by 3 bases and J by 7 bases, and 10 bases separated the two germline ends. The CDR3 sequence is CASSARDSGYTF. The CDR3 DNA reads as TGTGCCAGCAGCGCCAGGGATAGTGGCTACACCTTC.

The chain links TRBV6-1 to TRBJ1-5; D remains ambiguous. Per germline, CDR1 MNHNS and CDR2 SASEGT. The CDR3 consists of 14 residues. V was trimmed by 6 bases and J by 2 bases, leaving 11 bases between them. This CDR3 reads CASRPVRGNQPQHF. DNA for the CDR3: TGTGCCAGCAGACCTGTGAGGGGCAATCAGCCCCAGCATTTT.

This clonotype was found many times. This chain joins TRBV7-9 and TRBJ2-3, with D maybe TRBD2 (6 bases). The CDR3 totals 15 residues. Germline values: CDR1 SEHNR, CDR2 FQNEAQ (reference sequence). V lost 3 bases to trimming and J lost 5 bases, with 15 bases between them. The CDR3 reads CASSLRSAAGDTQYF. In DNA, the CDR3 is TGTGCCAGCAGCTTGCGTTCCGCAGCGGGAGATACGCAGTATTTT.

This clonotype has at least ten counts. The chain has TRBV7-9 and TRBJ2-2; D uncertain. The CDR3 is made up of 14 amino acids. V lost 2 bases, J lost 1 base, and 5 bases lay in between. Germline V CDR1 and CDR2: SEHNR, FQNEAQ (reference sequence). The CDR3 reads CASSLTGNTGELFF. CDR3 nucleotides: TGTGCCAGCAGCTTAACCGGGAACACCGGGGAGCTGTTTTTT.

This clonotype was counted at least ten times. This chain joins TRBV20-1 and TRBJ2-3, with 9 bases lining up with TRBD1. Germline loops: CDR1 DFQATT, CDR2 SNEGSKA (reference sequence). There are 16 residues in the CDR3. V was clipped by 6 bases and J by 3 bases; unmatched bases: 13. As DNA, the CDR3 is TGCAGTGCAGTTGACAGGGGGTATTATAGGACAGATACGCAGTATTTT. Translated, it gives CSAVDRGYYRTDTQYF.